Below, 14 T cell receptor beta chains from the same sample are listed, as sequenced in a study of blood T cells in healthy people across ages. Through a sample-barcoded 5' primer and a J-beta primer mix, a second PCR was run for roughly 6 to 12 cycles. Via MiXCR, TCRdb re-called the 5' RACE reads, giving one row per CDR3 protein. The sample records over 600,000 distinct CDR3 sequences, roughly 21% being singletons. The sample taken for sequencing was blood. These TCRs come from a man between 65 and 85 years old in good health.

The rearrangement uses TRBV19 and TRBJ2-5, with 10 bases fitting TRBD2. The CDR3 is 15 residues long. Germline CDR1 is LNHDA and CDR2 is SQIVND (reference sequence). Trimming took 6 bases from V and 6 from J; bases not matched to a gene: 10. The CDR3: CASSAASGSGKTQYF. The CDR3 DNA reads TGTGCCAGTAGCGCCGCTAGCGGGAGCGGAAAGACCCAGTACTTC.

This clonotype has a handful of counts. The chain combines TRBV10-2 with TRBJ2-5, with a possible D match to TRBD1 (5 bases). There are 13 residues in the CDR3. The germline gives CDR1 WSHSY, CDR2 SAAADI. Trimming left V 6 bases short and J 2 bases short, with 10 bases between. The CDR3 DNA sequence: TGCGCCAGCAGCGATACAGGACAAGAGACCCAGTACTTC. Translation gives CASSDTGQETQYF.

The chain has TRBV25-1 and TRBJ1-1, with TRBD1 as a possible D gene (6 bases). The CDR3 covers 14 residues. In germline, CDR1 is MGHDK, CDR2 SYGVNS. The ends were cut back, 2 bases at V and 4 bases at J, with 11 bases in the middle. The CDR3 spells CASSESRTATEAFF. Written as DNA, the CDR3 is TGTGCCAGCAGTGAAAGTAGGACAGCCACTGAAGCTTTCTTT.

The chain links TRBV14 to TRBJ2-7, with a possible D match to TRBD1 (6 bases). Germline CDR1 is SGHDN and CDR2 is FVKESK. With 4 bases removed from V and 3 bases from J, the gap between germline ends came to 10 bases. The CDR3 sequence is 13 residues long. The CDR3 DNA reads TGTGCCAGCAGCCTTACAGGGAACTACGAGCAGTACTTC. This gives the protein CASSLTGNYEQYF. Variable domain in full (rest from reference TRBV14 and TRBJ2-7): EAGVTQFPSHSVIEKGQTVTLRCDPISGHDNLYWYRRVMGKEIKFLLHFVKESKQDESGMPNNRFLAERTGGTYSTLKVQPAELEDSGVYFCASSLTGNYEQYFGPGTRLTVT.

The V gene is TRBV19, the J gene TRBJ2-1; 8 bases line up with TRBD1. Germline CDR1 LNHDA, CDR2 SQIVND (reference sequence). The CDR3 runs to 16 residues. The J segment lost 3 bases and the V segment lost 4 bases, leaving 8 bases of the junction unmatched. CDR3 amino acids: CASSTLGQGYYNEQFF. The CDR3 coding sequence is TGTGCCAGTAGTACCCTAGGACAGGGTTACTACAATGAGCAGTTCTTC.

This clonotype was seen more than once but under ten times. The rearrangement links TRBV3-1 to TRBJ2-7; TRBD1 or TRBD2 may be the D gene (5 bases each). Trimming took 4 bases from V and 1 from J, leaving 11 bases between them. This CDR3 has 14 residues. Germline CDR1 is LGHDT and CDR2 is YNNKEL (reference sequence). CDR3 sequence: CASSRVGVSYEQYF. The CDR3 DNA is TGTGCCAGCAGCCGAGTGGGGGTATCCTACGAGCAGTACTTC.

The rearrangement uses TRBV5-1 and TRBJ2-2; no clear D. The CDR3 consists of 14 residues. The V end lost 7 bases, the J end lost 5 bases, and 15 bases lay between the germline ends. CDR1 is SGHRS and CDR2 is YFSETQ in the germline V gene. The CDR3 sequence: CASAPSTFTGELFF. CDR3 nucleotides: TGCGCCAGCGCACCTTCTACCTTTACCGGGGAGCTGTTTTTT. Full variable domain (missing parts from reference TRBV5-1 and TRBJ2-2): KAGVTQTPRYLIKTRGQQVTLSCSPISGHRSVSWYQQTPGQGLQFLFEYFSETQRNKGNFPGRFSGRQFSNSRSEMNVSTLELGDSALYLCASAPSTFTGELFFGEGSRLTVL.

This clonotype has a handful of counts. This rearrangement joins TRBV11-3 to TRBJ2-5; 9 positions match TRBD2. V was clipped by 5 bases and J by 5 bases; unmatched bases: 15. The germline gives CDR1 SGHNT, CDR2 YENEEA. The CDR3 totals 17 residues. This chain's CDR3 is CASSRKSRGLARETQYF. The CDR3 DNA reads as TGTGCCAGCAGCAGAAAATCTCGGGGACTAGCCAGGGAGACCCAGTACTTC. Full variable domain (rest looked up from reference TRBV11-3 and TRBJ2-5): EAGVVQSPRYKIIEKKQPVAFWCNPISGHNTLYWYLQNLGQGPELLIRYENEEAVDDSQLPKDRFSAERLKGVDSTLKIQPAELGDSAVYLCASSRKSRGLARETQYFGPGTRLLVL.

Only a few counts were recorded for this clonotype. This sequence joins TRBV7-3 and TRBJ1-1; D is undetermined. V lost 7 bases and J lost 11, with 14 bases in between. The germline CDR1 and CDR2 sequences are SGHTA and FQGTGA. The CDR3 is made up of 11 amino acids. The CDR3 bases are TGTGCCAGCAAGTTCGGCCCCTGTGCTTTCTTT. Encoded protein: CASKFGPCAFF.

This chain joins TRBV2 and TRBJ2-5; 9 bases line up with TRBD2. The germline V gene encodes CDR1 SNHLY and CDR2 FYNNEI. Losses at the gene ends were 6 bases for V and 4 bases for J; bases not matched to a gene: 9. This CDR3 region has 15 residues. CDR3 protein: CASSASGARGETQYF. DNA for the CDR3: TGTGCCAGCAGCGCTAGCGGGGCCCGGGGAGAGACCCAGTACTTC.

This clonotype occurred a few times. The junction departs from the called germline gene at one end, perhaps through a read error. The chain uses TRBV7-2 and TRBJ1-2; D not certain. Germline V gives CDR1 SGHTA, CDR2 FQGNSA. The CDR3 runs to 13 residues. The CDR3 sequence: CASNLGYDYGYTF. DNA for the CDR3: TGTGCCAGCAACTTAGGGTACGACTATGGCTACACCTTC.

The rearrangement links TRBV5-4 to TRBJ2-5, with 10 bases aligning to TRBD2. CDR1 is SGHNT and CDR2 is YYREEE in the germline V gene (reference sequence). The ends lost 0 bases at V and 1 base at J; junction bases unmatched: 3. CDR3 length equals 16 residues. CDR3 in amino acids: CASSLVLAGSQETQYF. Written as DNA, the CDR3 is TGTGCCAGCAGCTTGGTACTAGCGGGAAGCCAAGAGACCCAGTACTTC.

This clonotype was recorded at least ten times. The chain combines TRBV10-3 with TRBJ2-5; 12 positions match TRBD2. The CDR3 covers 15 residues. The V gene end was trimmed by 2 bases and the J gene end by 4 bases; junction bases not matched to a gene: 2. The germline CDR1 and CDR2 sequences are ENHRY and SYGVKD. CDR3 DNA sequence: TGTGCCATCAGTGAGCCGGGACTAGCGGGAGAGACCCAGTACTTC. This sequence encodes CAISEPGLAGETQYF.

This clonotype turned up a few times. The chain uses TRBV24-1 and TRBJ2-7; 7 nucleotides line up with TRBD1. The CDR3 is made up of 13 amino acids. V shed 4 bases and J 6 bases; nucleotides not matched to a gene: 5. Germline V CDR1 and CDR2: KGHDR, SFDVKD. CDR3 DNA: TGTGCCACCAGTGACCCGGGACAGTCCGAGCAGTACTTC. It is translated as CATSDPGQSEQYF.